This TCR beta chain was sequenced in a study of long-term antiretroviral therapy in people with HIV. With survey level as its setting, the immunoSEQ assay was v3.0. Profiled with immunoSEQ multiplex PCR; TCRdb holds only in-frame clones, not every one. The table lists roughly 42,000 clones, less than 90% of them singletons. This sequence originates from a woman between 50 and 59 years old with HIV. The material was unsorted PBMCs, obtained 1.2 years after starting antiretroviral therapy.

The CDR3, as DNA: TGCGCCAGCAGCTTGGCAGGTTTTAGCGGGGTATCAGATACGCAGTATTTT. This translates into CASSLAGFSGVSDTQYF. The V and J genes are TRBV5-1 and TRBJ2-3; TRBD2 matches 8 bases. This CDR3 region has 17 residues. V lost 0 bases to trimming and J lost 4 bases; unmatched junction nucleotides: 10. The germline V gene has CDR1 SGHRS and CDR2 YFSETQ.